This record concerns one T cell receptor beta chain sequence. Its target is unknown. Per germline, CDR1 MDHEN and CDR2 SYDVKM. V dropped 2 bases and J dropped 4 bases, with 8 bases sitting between them. CDR3 size: 14 residues. The data derive from a study of T cells in localized non-small cell lung cancer. Study-wide findings and caveats: Longer overall survival was associated with a higher density of T cells in the blood.

Method: immunoSEQ multiplex PCR; TCRdb's copy keeps in-frame clones and lacks some. In the table there are some 36,000 clones, roughly 88% of which are singletons. V and J are TRBV28 and TRBJ2-2, with D possibly TRBD1 on 5 matching bases. Sequenced here: peripheral blood mononuclear cells, sampled before any cancer treatment. The TCR originated in a male donor aged 60 or over with stage II lung adenocarcinoma. The CDR3 loop is CASSLQGPTGELFF. The CDR3 DNA sequence: TGTGCCAGCAGTTTACAGGGTCCCACCGGGGAGCTGTTTTTT. Filled out from reference TRBV28 and TRBJ2-2, the complete variable domain reads DVKVTQSSRYLVKRTGEKVFLECVQDMDHENMFWYRQDPGLGLRLIYFSYDVKMKEKGDIPEGYSVSREKKERFSLILESASTNQTSMYLCASSLQGPTGELFFGEGSRLTVL.